This T cell receptor beta chain was identified during a study of blood T cell repertoires in COVID-19 (dated by TCRdb to about 2020). With regard to the full study: Collaborator samples came from the United States, Italy and Spain and covered acute and convalescent phases of COVID-19. The repertoires were released in a freely available public database meant as a resource for research on the immune response to SARS-CoV-2. Samples were obtained from the ongoing ImmuneRACE study (first 160 participants) and from approximately 1,200 subjects provided by 6 global collaborators. The material from the prospective study consisted of cDNA or gDNA derived from T cells, B-cell-depleted T cells, or PBMCs. The sample metadata nearly always contained a de-identified subject ID, COVID-19 status, age in years and sex. Deeply sampled blood TCRbeta repertoires from subjects exposed to, actively infected with, or recovered from COVID-19 were included in the dataset. Where available, HLA class I and class II types were obtained from metadata supplied by the sample provider rather than from assay-based typing.

TCRbeta CDR3 regions were amplified from genomic DNA by means of the immunoSEQ Assay, a bias-controlled multiplex PCR. For the original study's pipeline: The number of nucleated cells in each sample was estimated by amplification of reference gene primers within the assay. To quantify the absolute abundance of each unique TCRbeta CDR3 rearrangement, sequence reads were collapsed and filtered. For each sample, productive Simpson clonality was calculated by taking the square root of Simpson's diversity index across productive rearrangements. The immuneACCESS repertoire file appears here via TCRdb, limited to in-frame rearrangements. These files lack a portion of the clones; in checked studies, under half of the deficit traces to unresolved V genes, and the cause of the others is not known. That table supplies the V and J calls and clone size; D and trimming were determined from the DNA. For this sample there are around 260,000 clones; more than 75% appear just once. The top ten hold approximately 9.8% of the sample.

From a lookup of the germline V gene, CDR1 and CDR2 are SGHTA and FQGNSA. V loses 5 bases at its end and J loses 2 bases; junction bases beyond the gene matches: 4. The CDR3 holds 14 amino acids from the cysteine to the phenylalanine. Of the read, only the CDR3 DNA is kept; its 42 bases are in frame from base 1. Another Seattle source contributed samples from volunteer blood donors who had recovered from COVID-19. Collaborating institutions collected whole blood in K2EDTA tubes following their own protocols. Collaborator samples were shipped for TCRbeta analysis as frozen whole blood, isolated PBMCs, or DNA extracted from either sample type. For this clone: No antigen is known for it. No per-base quality is available; no much larger clone lies one base away.

The research as a whole found: The amount of clinical and demographic metadata varied by source and participant and was provided uncurated.

The rearrangement joined TRBV7-2 to TRBJ1-2; 8 bases in the junction line up with TRBD1. Sample: peripheral blood. This TCR was sampled from a man aged 35-49 years who had recovered from COVID-19. The CDR3 reads CASSPGGGNYGYTF. In nucleotides, the sequence is TGTGCCAGCAGCCCAGGGGGCGGAAACTATGGCTACACCTTC. Reference TRBV7-2 and TRBJ1-2 genes cover what lies past the CDR3, so the full variable domain is GAGVSQSPSNKVTEKGKDVELRCDPISGHTALYWYRQSLGQGLEFLIYFQGNSAPDKSGLPSDRFSAERTGGSVSTLTIQRTQQEDSAVYLCASSPGGGNYGYTFGSGTRLTVV.